Below, 26 T cell receptor beta chains from the same sample are listed, as sequenced in a study of tumor T cells in aggressive B-cell lymphoma. Measured with immunoSEQ multiplex PCR; TCRdb has only the in-frame clones, and not every one. The sample has some 1,500 clones, about 94% seen once. The sequencing input was tumor tissue. The source is an adult with diffuse large B cell lymphoma. Some clones in this sample may be carry-over from other donors' samples.

DNA for the CDR3: TGTGCCAGCAGGGGACAGGGTAGTAATTCACCCCTCCACTTT. This sequence encodes CASRGQGSNSPLHF. This sequence joins TRBV2 and TRBJ1-6, with 9 positions matching TRBD1. The V and J ends lost 6 bases and 6 bases, in that order; junction bases with no gene match: 3. The germline V gene encodes CDR1 SNHLY and CDR2 FYNNEI. This CDR3 is built from 14 residues.

The genes are TRBV7-9 and TRBJ2-3, with 8 bases that match TRBD2. The CDR3 loop spans 14 amino acids. Germline V lookup: CDR1 SEHNR, CDR2 FQNEAQ (reference sequence). J was trimmed by 1 base and V by 3 bases; bases with no gene match: 0. The DNA of the CDR3 is TGTGCCAGCAGCTTTAGCGGGGGCACAGATACGCAGTATTTT. The encoded protein is CASSFSGGTDTQYF.

The CDR3: CASSLVGTGDGYTF. The CDR3 nucleotides read TGCGCCAGCAGCTTGGTGGGTACAGGGGATGGCTACACCTTC. V and J are TRBV5-1 and TRBJ1-2; 7 nucleotides agree with TRBD1. The CDR3 extends over 14 amino acids. V shed 0 bases and J 6 bases; nucleotides not matched to a gene: 5. Germline CDR1 and CDR2: SGHRS and YFSETQ.

The genes are TRBV6-1 and TRBJ2-1, with TRBD2 identical over 9 bases. This CDR3 spans 15 amino acids. Germline assignment: CDR1 MNHNS and CDR2 SASEGT. Trimming took 6 bases from V and 5 from J; bases not matched to a gene: 8. The CDR3 region is CASRELAGLNNEQFF. CDR3 in DNA: TGTGCCAGCAGAGAACTAGCGGGTTTGAACAATGAGCAGTTCTTC.

V usage is TRBV9 and J usage is TRBJ2-3, with 7 bases aligning to TRBD2. Germline CDR1 and CDR2: SGDLS and YYNGEE. J lost 3 bases, V lost 0 bases, and 7 bases had no gene match. The CDR3 length is 16 residues. For the CDR3, the DNA is TGTGCCAGCAGCGTAGGGGGGGGAAGGTGGACAGATACGCAGTATTTT. Its protein is CASSVGGGRWTDTQYF. The variable domain in full, completed from reference TRBV9 and TRBJ2-3, reads DSGVTQTPKHLITATGQRVTLRCSPRSGDLSVYWYQQSLDQGLQFLIQYYNGEERAKGNILERFSAQQFPDLHSELNLSSLELGDSALYFCASSVGGGRWTDTQYFGPGTRLTVL.

In the case of this clone: The germline gene is not matched at one end of the junction; a read error may be the cause. The chain links TRBV7-3 to TRBJ2-7, with a possible D match to TRBD1 (5 bases). The germline gives CDR1 SGHTA, CDR2 FQGTGA. The CDR3 has 13 amino acids. The CDR3 spells CASSPTPGYEQYF. The CDR3 bases are TGTGCCAGCAGCCCTACCCCAGGGTACGAGCAGTATTTC.

This clone showed up just a few times. This sequence joins TRBV5-1 and TRBJ1-3, with D perhaps matching TRBD1 (5 bases). The CDR3 spans 15 residues. Trimming shortened V by 6 bases and J by 0 bases, and 13 bases separated the two germline ends. Germline V gives CDR1 SGHRS, CDR2 YFSETQ. CDR3 region: CASTPGGDSGNTIYF. In DNA, the CDR3 is TGCGCCAGCACCCCGGGGGGGGACTCTGGAAACACCATATATTTT.

This chain links TRBV12-5 with TRBJ1-2, with 9 bases that match TRBD1. Trimming took 7 bases from V and 6 from J; bases not matched to a gene: 12. The germline V gene has CDR1 LGHNT and CDR2 FRNRAP. There are 15 residues in the CDR3. CDR3: CASAYGGTGFDGYTF. The DNA for the CDR3 is TGTGCTAGTGCATACGGGGGGACAGGGTTTGATGGCTACACCTTC.

This sequence joins TRBV18 and TRBJ2-3, with 10 bases matching TRBD1. The CDR3 is 15 amino acids. The germline V gene has CDR1 KGHSH and CDR2 LQKENI. V shed 6 bases and J 6 bases; nucleotides not matched to a gene: 9. The CDR3 protein is CASSATGGPGDTQYF. The CDR3 DNA is TGTGCCAGCTCGGCGACAGGGGGCCCGGGGGATACGCAGTATTTT.

This clone has a single count. J is TRBJ2-7 and V is TRBV5-4; TRBD2 matches 8 bases. V shed 4 bases, J shed 0 bases, and the junction held 9 bases outside the gene matches. In germline, CDR1 is SGHNT, CDR2 YYREEE (reference sequence). The length of the CDR3 is 16 residues. For the CDR3, the DNA is TGTGCCAGCAGCGCCTTCGGGGGGGCTACCTCCTACGAGCAGTACTTC. Residues: CASSAFGGATSYEQYF.

In regard to this clone: The junction departs from the called germline gene at one end, perhaps through a read error. V gene TRBV2 combines with J gene TRBJ2-3; 7 positions agree with TRBD1. Germline lookup yields CDR1 SNHLY and CDR2 FYNNEI. The length of the CDR3 is 14 residues. CDR3: CVSSFGQGTDTQYF. For the CDR3, the DNA is TGTGTCAGCAGCTTCGGACAGGGCACAGATACGCAGTATTTT. The entire variable domain, with the rest obtained from reference TRBV2 and TRBJ2-3, is as follows: EPEVTQTPSHQVTQMGQEVILRCVPISNHLYFYWYRQILGQKVEFLVSFYNNEISEKSEIFDDQFSVERPDGSNFTLKIRSTKLEDSAMYFCVSSFGQGTDTQYFGPGTRLTVL.

The rearrangement links TRBV18 to TRBJ2-7; TRBD1 matches 9 bases. The length of the CDR3 is 16 residues. Trimming removed 4 bases from V and 0 bases from J; junction bases left unmatched: 7. CDR1 KGHSH and CDR2 LQKENI come from the germline V gene. CDR3 coding DNA: TGTGCCAGCTCACTAACCGGGACAGGGCCCTCCTACGAGCAGTACTTC. This encodes CASSLTGTGPSYEQYF.

The V call is TRBV27, the J call TRBJ2-3, with D perhaps matching TRBD1 (6 bases). Germline CDR1 MNHEY, CDR2 SMNVEV (reference sequence). Trimming took 0 bases from V and 4 from J, leaving 17 bases between them. This CDR3 region has 17 residues. The CDR3 DNA sequence: TGTGCCAGCAGTTTATCTCGGACAGTTTGGGGTCCAGATACGCAGTATTTT. Translated, it gives CASSLSRTVWGPDTQYF.

The J gene is TRBJ2-2, the V gene TRBV19, with 8 bases matching TRBD1. The CDR3 covers 16 residues. Losses at the gene ends were 7 bases for V and 4 bases for J; bases not matched to a gene: 11. Per germline, CDR1 LNHDA and CDR2 SQIVND (reference sequence). As DNA, the CDR3 is TGTGCCAGTACCAATCCACAGGGGGGAGGCACCGGGGAGCTGTTTTTT. Its protein product is CASTNPQGGGTGELFF. Full variable domain (outside the CDR3, taken from reference TRBV19 and TRBJ2-2): DGGITQSPKYLFRKEGQNVTLSCEQNLNHDAMYWYRQDPGQGLRLIYYSQIVNDFQKGDIAEGYSVSREKKESFPLTVTSAQKNPTAFYLCASTNPQGGGTGELFFGEGSRLTVL.

This clone has a single count. The rearrangement links TRBV19 to TRBJ1-1; 7 bases match TRBD1. CDR3 length: 14 residues. Trimming took 1 base from V and 7 from J; bases not matched to a gene: 6. Germline V gene data show CDR1 as LNHDA and CDR2 as SQIVND (reference sequence). The CDR3 loop reads CASSIGPHRGEAFF. DNA for the CDR3: TGTGCCAGTAGTATAGGGCCCCACAGGGGTGAAGCTTTCTTT. The complete variable domain, with remaining parts taken from reference TRBV19 and TRBJ1-1, reads DGGITQSPKYLFRKEGQNVTLSCEQNLNHDAMYWYRQDPGQGLRLIYYSQIVNDFQKGDIAEGYSVSREKKESFPLTVTSAQKNPTAFYLCASSIGPHRGEAFFGQGTRLTVV.

V gene TRBV6-5 combines with J gene TRBJ2-2; D remains unclear. V shed 6 bases and J shed 11 bases, with 16 bases lying between them. This CDR3 is built from 13 residues. Germline loops: CDR1 MNHEY, CDR2 SVGAGI. Here the CDR3 DNA reads TGTGCCAGCAGCATTAGCATAGTCGGTGAGCTGTTTTTT. This translates into CASSISIVGELFF.

This clone appeared once. Other DNA sequences in this specimen translate into the identical CDR3. The CDR3 DNA reads TGTGCCACCAGCAGAGCGGACAGGCTCGGCTACACCTTC. Encoded protein: CATSRADRLGYTF. The chain is built from TRBV15 and TRBJ1-2; 7 bases are a match to TRBD1. J was trimmed by 8 bases and V by 1 base; bases with no gene match: 4. This CDR3 is built from 13 residues. Per the germline V gene, CDR1 is LNHNV and CDR2 is YYDKDF (reference sequence).

The J gene is TRBJ1-5, the V gene TRBV7-8, with D hard to call. CDR1 and CDR2 (germline): SGHVS, FQNEAQ. V dropped 0 bases and J dropped 0 bases, with 9 bases sitting between them. There are 16 residues in the CDR3. CDR3 coding DNA: TGTGCCAGCAGCTTAGCGACGGGTTATAGCAATCAGCCCCAGCATTTT. Its protein is CASSLATGYSNQPQHF. Looking up the rest from reference TRBV7-8 and TRBJ1-5 gives the full variable domain: GAGVSQSPRYKVAKRGQDVALRCDPISGHVSLFWYQQALGQGPEFLTYFQNEAQLDKSGLPSDRFFAERPEGSVSTLKIQRTQQEDSAVYLCASSLATGYSNQPQHFGDGTRLSIL.

The rearrangement links TRBV7-3 to TRBJ1-1, with D possibly being TRBD1 (6 bases). V was pared by 5 bases and J by 4 bases, with 17 bases between. Germline V gene sequence: CDR1 SGHTA, CDR2 FQGTGA. This CDR3 is built from 15 residues. The CDR3 DNA reads as TGTGCCAGCAGCCCGGACAGCCAGAGGGTCACTGAAGCTTTCTTT. Translating gives CASSPDSQRVTEAFF.

DNA of the CDR3: TGCGCCAGCAGTCAATCGACTGGCAGGGCCAACCCCCACAATGAGCAGTTCTTC. Protein product: CASSQSTGRANPHNEQFF. V gene TRBV23-1 combines with J gene TRBJ2-1; D possibly corresponds to TRBD1 (5 bases). TRBV23-1 is an ORF, and what it does is uncertain. Trimming stripped 0 bases from V and 5 bases from J, with 20 bases between. This CDR3 region has 18 residues.

CDR3 nucleotides: TGTGCCTGGGCCCGAGGACAGAACACTGAAGCTTTCTTT. Translated, it gives CAWARGQNTEAFF. The chain links TRBV30 to TRBJ1-1; D possibly corresponds to TRBD1 (5 bases). The CDR3 has 13 residues. Per the germline V gene, CDR1 is GTSNPN and CDR2 is SVGIG (reference sequence). V was cut by 5 bases and J by 1 base, with 11 bases left in between. Combining the CDR3 with reference TRBV30 and TRBJ1-1 gives the whole variable domain SQTIHQWPATLVQPVGSPLSLECTVEGTSNPNLYWYRQAAGRGLQLLFYSVGIGQISSEVPQNLSASRPQDRQFILSSKKLLLSDSGFYLCAWARGQNTEAFFGQGTRLTVV.

The V gene is TRBV4-1, the J gene TRBJ2-3; no firm D call. V lost 0 bases and J 2 bases, leaving 9 bases between the germline ends. The CDR3 has 15 amino acids. CDR1 is MGHRA, CDR2 YSYEKL, per germline. The CDR3 nucleotides are TGCGCCAGCAGCCAAGATACGGGTTCCACAGATACGCAGTATTTT. Amino acids: CASSQDTGSTDTQYF.

The rearrangement joins TRBV19 to TRBJ2-7; 7 bases line up with TRBD1. Germline CDR1 LNHDA, CDR2 SQIVND (reference sequence). V was pared by 9 bases and J by 4 bases, with 3 bases of the junction left unmatched. The CDR3 runs to 11 residues. CDR3 bases: TGTGCCAGCGCCAGGGGGTACGAGCAGTACTTC. Translation: CASARGYEQYF. Complete variable domain (other parts from reference TRBV19 and TRBJ2-7): DGGITQSPKYLFRKEGQNVTLSCEQNLNHDAMYWYRQDPGQGLRLIYYSQIVNDFQKGDIAEGYSVSREKKESFPLTVTSAQKNPTAFYLCASARGYEQYFGPGTRLTVT.

This chain connects TRBV28 to TRBJ2-4; 10 bases fit TRBD1. Trimming took 8 bases from V and 9 from J; bases not matched to a gene: 16. The germline gives CDR1 MDHEN, CDR2 SYDVKM. The CDR3 length is 16 residues. The CDR3 sequence is CASGLDRGGIFGIQYF. In DNA, the CDR3 is TGTGCCAGCGGTCTGGACAGGGGGGGGATCTTCGGCATTCAGTACTTC.

This rearrangement joins TRBV25-1 to TRBJ2-5; TRBD1 might be the D (5 bases). V gave up 6 bases and J gave up 5 bases, with 13 bases separating them. This CDR3 has 13 amino acids. Germline V CDR1 and CDR2: MGHDK, SYGVNS. DNA of the CDR3: TGTGCCAGCAGCCCCCAGGGTACTGAGACCCAGTACTTC. As protein: CASSPQGTETQYF.

The rearrangement links TRBV6-1 to TRBJ1-5, with TRBD1 matching 7 bases. J was trimmed by 3 bases and V by 4 bases; bases with no gene match: 12. The CDR3 has 17 amino acids. Germline CDR1 and CDR2: MNHNS and SASEGT. The CDR3 bases are TGTGCCAGCAGTGCCCATCATGTCGACAGGGACAATCAGCCCCAGCATTTT. The encoded protein is CASSAHHVDRDNQPQHF.